These T cell receptor beta chains were read from a single sample in a study of blood T cell repertoires in COVID-19. Repertoires were generated with immunoSEQ multiplex PCR, while TCRdb's copy carries only in-frame clones and drops some. The table has hundreds of thousands of clones, around 92% seen once; the top ten hold about 4%. Sequences were obtained from PBMCs or T cells enriched from blood (not recorded which). These receptors came from a woman aged 25 to 39 with acute COVID-19. The CDR3 runs from the conserved cysteine through the conserved F or W. The D gene is left open where the match is weak. Expanded clones are given a class, and other clones once, few, many or no size at all.

NA TRBJ1-2 TRBV3-1/TRBV3-2 NA TGTGCCAGCAGCCAAGTGCGGGGTTCTAACTATGGCTACACCTTC CASSQVRGSNYGYTF
TRBD1 TRBJ1-5 TRBV4-3 NA TGCGCCAGCAGCCAGGACAGGGGGTATCAGCCCCAGCATTTT CASSQDRGYQPQHF
NA TRBJ1-6 TRBV6-5 NA TGTGCCAGCAGTTACCAGGGGTCACCCCTCCACTTT CASSYQGSPLHF
TRBD1 TRBJ2-7 TRBV9 NA TGTGCCAGCAGCGTCCGGGACAGGACCTACGAGCAGTACTTC CASSVRDRTYEQYF
TRBD2 TRBJ2-5 TRBV6-5 NA TGTGCCAGCGGGACTAGCAAGTACCAAGAGACCCAGTACTTC CASGTSKYQETQYF
TRBD1 TRBJ2-7 TRBV7-9 NA TGTGCCAGCAGCCCATACCGACAGGGGCCCTACGAGCAGTACTTC CASSPYRQGPYEQYF
TRBD1 TRBJ1-4 TRBV7-9 NA TGTGCCAGCAGCTCAGGGACAGTTAATGAAAAACTGTTTTTT CASSSGTVNEKLFF
TRBD2 TRBJ2-7 TRBV4-3 NA TGCGCCAGCAGCCAAGAGGTGGCGGGGGGGACTTACGAGCAGTACTTC CASSQEVAGGTYEQYF
TRBD1 TRBJ1-5 TRBV19 NA TGTGCCAGTAAGACAGGGTGGAATCAGCCCCAGCATTTT CASKTGWNQPQHF
TRBD2 TRBJ2-7 TRBV4-3 NA TGCGCCAGCAGCCAGGGGAGCGGGGACGAGGAGCAGTACTTC CASSQGSGDEEQYF
NA TRBJ2-7 TRBV28 once TGTGCCAGCAAAACAGGAACGACCTACGAGCAGTACTTC CASKTGTTYEQYF
TRBD2 TRBJ2-3 TRBV6-4 NA TGTGCCAGCAGTGAGGGACTAGCCACAGATACGCAGTATTTT CASSEGLATDTQYF
TRBD2 TRBJ2-7 TRBV7-9 NA TGTGCCAGCAGCCACGGGGGGGTACTTTACGACGAGCAGTACTTC CASSHGGVLYDEQYF
NA TRBJ1-1 TRBV5-6 once TGTGCCAGCAGCTGGAGCACGGAGGCCGAAGCTTTCTTT CASSWSTEAEAFF
TRBD2 TRBJ2-3 TRBV5-6 once TGTGCCAGCAGCTTGACCAGCGGGGGGACTCTAAGCACAGATACGCAGTATTTT CASSLTSGGTLSTDTQYF
TRBD2 TRBJ2-1 TRBV11-2 NA TGTGCCAGCAGCTGGACTAGCGGGGGGGCCCTGTCCTACAATGAGCAGTTCTTC CASSWTSGGALSYNEQFF
TRBD1 TRBJ2-7 TRBV3-1/TRBV3-2 NA TGTGCCAGCAGCCAAGAGAACAGGGGAAGGGACGAGCAGTACTTC CASSQENRGRDEQYF
TRBD1 TRBJ1-6 TRBV27 NA TGTGCCAGCCGGGACAGCGCTTATAATTCACCCCTCCACTTT CASRDSAYNSPLHF
TRBD2 TRBJ2-7 TRBV28 NA TGTGCCAGCAGTTTAGGACTAGCGGGGGCTCCCTGGGACGAGCAGTACTTC CASSLGLAGAPWDEQYF
TRBD1 TRBJ1-3 TRBV9 NA TGTGCCAGCAGCGGAGGGACAGCTGGAAACACCATATATTTT CASSGGTAGNTIYF
TRBD2 TRBJ2-3 TRBV19 NA TGTGCCAGTGACAAATCCGGCCGGGGGGGCCCCACAGATACGCAGTATTTT CASDKSGRGGPTDTQYF
NA TRBJ2-7 TRBV5-6 once TGTGCCAGCAGGCCCACAGGGCCAATCTACGAGCAGTACTTC CASRPTGPIYEQYF
NA TRBJ2-7 TRBV18 NA TGTGCCAGCTCAACAGGGACGTTGGGACGGGACGAGCAGTACTTC CASSTGTLGRDEQYF
NA TRBJ2-7 TRBV6-5 once TGTGCCAGCAGCCAAACCAGGGTTAACGAGCAGTACTTC CASSQTRVNEQYF
TRBD1 TRBJ1-5 TRBV4-1 NA TGCGCCAGCAGCCGAGTAACAGGGGGCGGGCAGCCCCAGCATTTT CASSRVTGGGQPQHF